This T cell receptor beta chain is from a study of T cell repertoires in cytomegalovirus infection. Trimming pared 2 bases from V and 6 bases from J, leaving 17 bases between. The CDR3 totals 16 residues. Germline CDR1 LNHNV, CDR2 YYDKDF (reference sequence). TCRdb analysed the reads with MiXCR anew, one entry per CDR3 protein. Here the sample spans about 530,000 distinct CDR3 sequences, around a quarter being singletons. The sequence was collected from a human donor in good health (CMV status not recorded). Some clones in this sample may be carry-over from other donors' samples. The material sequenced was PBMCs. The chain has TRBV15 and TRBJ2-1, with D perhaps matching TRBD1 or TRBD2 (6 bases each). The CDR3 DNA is TGTGCCACCAGCAGATCCCCCAACGGAGGGGGCAATGAGCAGTTCTTC. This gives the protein CATSRSPNGGGNEQFF.